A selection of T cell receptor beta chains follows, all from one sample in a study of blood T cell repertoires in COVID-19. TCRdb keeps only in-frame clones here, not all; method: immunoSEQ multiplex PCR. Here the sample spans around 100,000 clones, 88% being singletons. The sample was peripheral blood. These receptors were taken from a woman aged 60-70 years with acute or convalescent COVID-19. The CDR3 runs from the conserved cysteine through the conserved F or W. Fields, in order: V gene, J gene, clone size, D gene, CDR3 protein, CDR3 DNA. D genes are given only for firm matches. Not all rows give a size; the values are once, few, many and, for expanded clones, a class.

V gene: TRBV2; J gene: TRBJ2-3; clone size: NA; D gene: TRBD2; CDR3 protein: CASRAVAGDPDTQYF; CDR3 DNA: TGTGCCAGCAGAGCAGTGGCGGGAGATCCAGATACGCAGTATTTT
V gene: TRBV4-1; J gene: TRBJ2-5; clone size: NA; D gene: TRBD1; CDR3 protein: CASSQDRGRQETQYF; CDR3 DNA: TGCGCCAGCAGCCAAGACAGGGGGCGGCAAGAGACCCAGTACTTC
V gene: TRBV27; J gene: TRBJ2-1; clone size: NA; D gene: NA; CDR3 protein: CASSLGLSEQFF; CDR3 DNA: TGTGCCAGCAGTTTAGGACTCTCTGAGCAGTTCTTC
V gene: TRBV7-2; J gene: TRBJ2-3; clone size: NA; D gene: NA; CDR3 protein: CASSSRAPDTQYF; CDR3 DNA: TGTGCCAGCAGCTCACGAGCGCCAGATACGCAGTATTTT
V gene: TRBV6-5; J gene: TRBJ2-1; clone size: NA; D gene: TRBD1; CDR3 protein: CASSYDGTGAVTEQFF; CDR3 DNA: TGTGCCAGCAGTTACGATGGGACAGGGGCTGTCACTGAGCAGTTCTTC
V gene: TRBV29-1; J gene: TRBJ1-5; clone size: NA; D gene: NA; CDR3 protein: CSVGGGGHQPQHF; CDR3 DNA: TGCAGCGTTGGGGGGGGAGGCCATCAGCCCCAGCATTTT
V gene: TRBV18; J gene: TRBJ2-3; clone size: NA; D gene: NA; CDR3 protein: CASSPVGGSTDTQYF; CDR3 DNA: TGTGCCAGCTCACCCGTTGGGGGGAGCACAGATACGCAGTATTTT
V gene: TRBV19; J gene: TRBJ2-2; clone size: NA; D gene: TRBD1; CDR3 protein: CASNEDRGLWGTGELFF; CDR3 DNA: TGTGCCAGTAACGAGGACAGGGGGCTGTGGGGCACCGGGGAGCTGTTTTTT
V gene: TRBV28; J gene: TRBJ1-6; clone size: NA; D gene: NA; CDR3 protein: CASISGQGKNSPLHF; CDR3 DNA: TGTGCCAGCATCTCTGGGCAGGGTAAAAATTCACCCCTCCACTTT
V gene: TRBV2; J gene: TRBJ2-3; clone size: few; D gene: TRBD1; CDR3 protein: CASSAGTGQWDTQYF; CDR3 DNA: TGTGCCAGCAGCGCCGGGACAGGGCAATGGGATACGCAGTATTTT
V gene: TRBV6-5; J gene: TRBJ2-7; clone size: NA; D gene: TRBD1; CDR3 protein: CASSSPRRGSGYEQYF; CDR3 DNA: TGTGCCAGCAGTTCCCCCCGCAGGGGGTCAGGGTACGAGCAGTACTTC
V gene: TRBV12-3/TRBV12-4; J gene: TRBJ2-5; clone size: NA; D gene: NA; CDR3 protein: CASTYSYQETQYF; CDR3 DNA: TGTGCCAGCACCTATAGTTATCAAGAGACCCAGTACTTC
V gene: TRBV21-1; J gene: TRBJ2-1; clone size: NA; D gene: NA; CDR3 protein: CASSKSEPELGAYNEQFF; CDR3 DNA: TGTGCCAGCAGCAAGTCGGAACCTGAGCTGGGAGCATACAATGAGCAGTTCTTC
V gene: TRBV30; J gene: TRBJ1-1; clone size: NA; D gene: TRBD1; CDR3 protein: CAWSAGTDGTEAFF; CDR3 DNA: TGTGCCTGGAGTGCGGGGACAGACGGCACTGAAGCTTTCTTT
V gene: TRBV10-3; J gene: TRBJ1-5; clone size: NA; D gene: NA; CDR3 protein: CAIRVEGNQPQHF; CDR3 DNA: TGTGCCATCAGGGTAGAGGGCAATCAGCCCCAGCATTTT
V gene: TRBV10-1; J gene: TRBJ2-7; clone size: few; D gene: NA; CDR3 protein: CASSDGLAGSYEQYF; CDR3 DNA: TGCGCCAGCAGTGATGGATTGGCGGGATCCTACGAGCAGTACTTC
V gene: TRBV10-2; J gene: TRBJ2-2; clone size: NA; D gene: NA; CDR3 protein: CASGQPGELFF; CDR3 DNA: TGCGCCAGCGGGCAACCCGGGGAGCTGTTTTTT